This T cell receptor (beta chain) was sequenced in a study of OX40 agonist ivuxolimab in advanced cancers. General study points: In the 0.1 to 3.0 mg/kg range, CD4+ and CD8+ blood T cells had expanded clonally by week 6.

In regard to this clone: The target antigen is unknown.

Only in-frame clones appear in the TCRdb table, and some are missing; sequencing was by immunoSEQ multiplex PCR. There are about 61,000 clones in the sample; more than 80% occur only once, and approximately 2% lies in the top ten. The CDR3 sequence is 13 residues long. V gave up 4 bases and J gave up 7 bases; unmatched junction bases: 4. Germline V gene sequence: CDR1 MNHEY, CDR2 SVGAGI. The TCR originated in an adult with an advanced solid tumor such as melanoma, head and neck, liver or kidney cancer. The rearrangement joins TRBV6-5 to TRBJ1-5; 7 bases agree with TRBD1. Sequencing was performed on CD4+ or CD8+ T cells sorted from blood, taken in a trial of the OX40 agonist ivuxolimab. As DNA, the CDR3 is TGTGCCAGCAGTTCCGCAGGGGGACAGCCCCAGCATTTT. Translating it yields CASSSAGGQPQHF.